The present TCR beta chain was sequenced within a study of identical twins. From the 5' RACE reads, TCRdb called clonotypes with MiXCR, one entry per CDR3 protein. The table lists roughly 570,000 distinct CDR3 sequences, over 8.5% of them singletons. Study-wide findings and caveats: Fewer insertions marked abundant cord blood beta clonotypes; young adult naive trended weakly, memory not at all. Partial confounding of zero-insertion analyses by invariant MAIT and iNKT cells was possible. Out-of-frame alpha sequences shared by twins showed excess low generation probability.

V lost 5 bases to trimming and J lost 9 bases, with 14 bases between them. The V gene's germline CDR1 is SGHVS and CDR2 FNYEAQ. The CDR3 is 13 residues long. In its sample, this clonotype was seen a few times. What it binds is unknown. The data also belong to a second study, concerning yellow fever vaccine responses in identical twins. That paper adds: As reported, the vaccine T cell response of twins seemed partly convergent and partly personalized.

The sequencing input was PBMCs. The sequence came from a woman aged 18-29 years in good health. The chain links TRBV7-6 to TRBJ2-1; no reliable D call. The CDR3 nucleotides are TGTGCCAGCAGCCGGGCCCTGACAACTGAGCAGTTCTTC. This codes for CASSRALTTEQFF. The variable domain in full, with the rest retrieved from reference TRBV7-6 and TRBJ2-1, is GAGVSQSPRYKVTKRGQDVALRCDPISGHVSLYWYRQALGQGPEFLTYFNYEAQQDKSGLPNDRFSAERPEGSISTLTIQRTEQRDSAMYRCASSRALTTEQFFGPGTRLTVL.